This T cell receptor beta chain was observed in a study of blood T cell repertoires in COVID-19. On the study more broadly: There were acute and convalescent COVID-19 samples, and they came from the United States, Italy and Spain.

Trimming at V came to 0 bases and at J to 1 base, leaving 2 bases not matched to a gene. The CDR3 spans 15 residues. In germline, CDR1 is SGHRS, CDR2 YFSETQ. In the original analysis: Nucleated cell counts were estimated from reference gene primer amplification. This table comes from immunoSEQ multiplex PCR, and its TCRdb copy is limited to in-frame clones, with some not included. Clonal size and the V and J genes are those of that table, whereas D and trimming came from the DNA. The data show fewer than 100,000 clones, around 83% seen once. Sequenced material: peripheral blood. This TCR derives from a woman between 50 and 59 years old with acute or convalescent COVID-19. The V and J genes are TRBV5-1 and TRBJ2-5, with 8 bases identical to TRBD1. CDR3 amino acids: CASSLAGQAQETQYF. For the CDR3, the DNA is TGCGCCAGCAGCTTGGCGGGACAGGCCCAAGAGACCCAGTACTTC.